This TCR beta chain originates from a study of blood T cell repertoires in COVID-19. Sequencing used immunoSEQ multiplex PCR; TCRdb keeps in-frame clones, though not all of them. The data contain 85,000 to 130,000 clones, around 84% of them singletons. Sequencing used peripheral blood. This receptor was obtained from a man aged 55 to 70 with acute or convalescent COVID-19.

This chain's CDR3 is CASSQVGGRDRNQPQHF. The CDR3, as DNA: TGCGCCAGCAGCCAAGTGGGCGGGAGGGATCGGAATCAGCCCCAGCATTTT. V is TRBV4-1 and J is TRBJ1-5, with D unresolved. V gave up 1 base and J gave up 4 bases, with 17 bases separating them. The CDR3 length is 17 residues. Germline V gene lookup returns CDR1 MGHRA and CDR2 YSYEKL.